The 14 T cell receptor beta chains in this list originate from one sample, sequenced in a study of early T cells in non-severe SARS-CoV-2 infection. TCRdb processed the 5' RACE reads anew with MiXCR; each CDR3 protein has one entry. The repertoire holds about 40,000 distinct CDR3 sequences, less than 30% seen once, with approximately 4.5% in the top ten. Specimen: whole blood, collected at baseline. These receptors came from an adult who was a healthcare worker with PCR-confirmed SARS-CoV-2 infection or an uninfected control (not recorded which).

This clonotype was counted ten times or more. The V gene is TRBV24-1, the J gene TRBJ1-5; 8 bases match TRBD1. The CDR3 runs 16 residues. The trim removed 4 bases at V and 4 bases at J, leaving 8 bases unmatched. Germline V lookup: CDR1 KGHDR, CDR2 SFDVKD. CDR3 sequence reads: CATSEKTGALNQPQHF. The CDR3 DNA sequence: TGTGCCACCAGTGAGAAGACAGGGGCGCTAAATCAGCCCCAGCATTTT.

The chain carries TRBV7-9 and TRBJ2-2; D not certain. V lost 5 bases to trimming and J lost 2 bases, with 15 bases between them. The CDR3 extends over 16 amino acids. CDR1 SEHNR and CDR2 FQNEAQ come from the germline V gene (reference sequence). CDR3 sequence: CASSPVYPSNTGELFF. CDR3 nucleotides: TGTGCCAGCAGCCCCGTCTACCCTTCTAACACCGGGGAGCTGTTTTTT.

This sequence joins TRBV30 and TRBJ2-2; a weak D match, TRBD1 (5 bases). Germline V gene lookup returns CDR1 GTSNPN and CDR2 SVGIG (reference sequence). Trimming shortened V by 5 bases and J by 2 bases, and 6 bases separated the two germline ends. The CDR3 runs to 12 residues. The CDR3 DNA sequence: TGTGCCTGGGACAGTAACACCGGGGAGCTGTTTTTT. Residues: CAWDSNTGELFF.

This clonotype was observed a few times. This chain connects TRBV5-1 to TRBJ1-1, with 7 bases matching TRBD1. Germline CDR1 is SGHRS and CDR2 is YFSETQ. V lost 4 bases to trimming and J lost 3 bases; unmatched junction nucleotides: 3. This CDR3 spans 13 amino acids. This CDR3 is CASSGTVDTEAFF. For the CDR3, the DNA is TGCGCCAGCAGCGGGACAGTCGACACTGAAGCTTTCTTT.

This clonotype was detected only a few times. The rearrangement links TRBV19 to TRBJ2-5; TRBD2 aligns across 16 bases. Trimming at V came to 7 bases and at J to 3 bases, leaving 2 bases not matched to a gene. From germline, CDR1 is LNHDA and CDR2 SQIVND (reference sequence). This CDR3 comprises 15 residues. The CDR3 region has the DNA TGTGCCAGTATGGGACTAGCGGGAGGGGAAGAGACCCAGTACTTC. It encodes CASMGLAGGEETQYF. Complete variable domain (other parts from reference TRBV19 and TRBJ2-5): DGGITQSPKYLFRKEGQNVTLSCEQNLNHDAMYWYRQDPGQGLRLIYYSQIVNDFQKGDIAEGYSVSREKKESFPLTVTSAQKNPTAFYLCASMGLAGGEETQYFGPGTRLLVL.

In its sample, this clonotype was seen a few times. This chain links TRBV7-3 with TRBJ2-5; D possibly corresponds to TRBD2 (6 bases). The CDR3 length is 13 residues. Germline CDR1 is SGHTA and CDR2 is FQGTGA. V was shortened by 5 bases and J by 2 bases, with 9 bases between the two germline ends. The CDR3 DNA sequence: TGTGCCAGCAGCGCGGGGATACAAGAGACCCAGTACTTC. Amino acid sequence: CASSAGIQETQYF.

The chain links TRBV10-1 to TRBJ1-1; no clear D. Trimming took off 3 bases at V and 5 bases at J, with 16 bases between the two ends. The CDR3 is 15 residues long. CDR1 is WNHNN and CDR2 is SYGVQD in the germline V gene (reference sequence). As DNA, the CDR3 is TGCGCCAGCAGTGAATTTCCAGGAGCGGGGACTGAAGCTTTCTTT. Translating it yields CASSEFPGAGTEAFF.

The V and J genes are TRBV2 and TRBJ2-7; D gene unclear. The CDR3 is made up of 14 amino acids. CDR1 and CDR2 (germline): SNHLY, FYNNEI. V was clipped by 6 bases and J by 0 bases, with 12 bases between them. CDR3 protein: CASSQDGASYEQYF. The DNA for the CDR3 is TGTGCCAGCAGCCAGGACGGAGCCTCCTACGAGCAGTACTTC. Full variable domain (rest looked up from reference TRBV2 and TRBJ2-7): EPEVTQTPSHQVTQMGQEVILRCVPISNHLYFYWYRQILGQKVEFLVSFYNNEISEKSEIFDDQFSVERPDGSNFTLKIRSTKLEDSAMYFCASSQDGASYEQYFGPGTRLTVT.

The V gene is TRBV10-3, the J gene TRBJ2-3; D unclear. V lost 10 bases and J 1 base, leaving 12 bases between the germline ends. The CDR3 totals 13 residues. Germline V gene data show CDR1 as ENHRY and CDR2 as SYGVKD. This CDR3 reads CATAPEGTDTQYF. The CDR3 DNA follows: TGTGCCACCGCCCCAGAGGGCACAGATACGCAGTATTTT.

This clonotype occurred a few times. This chain joins TRBV20-1 and TRBJ2-5; 9 positions match TRBD2. V lost 7 bases and J lost 2; bases outside the gene matches: 14. Germline lookup yields CDR1 DFQATT and CDR2 SNEGSKA (reference sequence). This CDR3 has 16 residues. The CDR3 protein is CSVRKAWRGGQETQYF. The CDR3 nucleotides are TGCAGTGTCAGAAAGGCTTGGCGGGGGGGACAAGAGACCCAGTACTTC.

This clonotype was detected only a few times. The chain links TRBV12-3 or TRBV12-4 to TRBJ1-5; no reliable D call. There are 13 residues in the CDR3. V lost 7 bases and J lost 7, with 14 bases in between. The DNA for the CDR3 is TGTGCCAGCACCTCATTAGGCGGACAGCCCCAGCATTTT. Amino acids: CASTSLGGQPQHF.

This clonotype was seen more than once but under ten times. V is TRBV7-9 and J is TRBJ1-1; D not certain. Trimming removed 4 bases at V and 4 bases at J, with 7 bases between. CDR3 length equals 12 residues. The germline gives CDR1 SEHNR, CDR2 FQNEAQ (reference sequence). CDR3 region: CASSWGPTEAFF. CDR3 nucleotides: TGTGCCAGCAGCTGGGGTCCCACTGAAGCTTTCTTT. The full variable domain, completed using reference TRBV7-9 and TRBJ1-1, is DTGVSQNPRHKITKRGQNVTFRCDPISEHNRLYWYRQTLGQGPEFLTYFQNEAQLEKSRLLSDRFSAERPKGSFSTLEIQRTEQGDSAMYLCASSWGPTEAFFGQGTRLTVV.

The CDR3, as DNA: TGTGCCAGCAGCCACAATACGCAGTATTTT. Amino acids: CASSHNTQYF. This sequence joins TRBV7-8 and TRBJ2-3; no clear D gene. V was cut by 5 bases and J by 7 bases, with 4 bases left in between. CDR1 and CDR2 from the germline V gene are SGHVS and FQNEAQ. The CDR3 sequence is 10 residues long.

This clonotype showed up just a few times. Its ends do not fully match the called genes, so a read error is possible. The V and J genes are TRBV7-2 and TRBJ2-5; unclear D gene. The CDR3 is 13 amino acids. Germline lookup yields CDR1 SGHTA and CDR2 FQGNSA. DNA for the CDR3: TGTGCCAGCAGTATGCAGATCCAAGAGGCCCAGTACTTC. Protein sequence: CASSMQIQEAQYF.